This TCR beta chain emerged from a study of identical twins. This clonotype was seen repeatedly, ten times or more. Its antigen remains unknown. This CDR3 is built from 13 residues. The ends were cut back, 5 bases at V and 4 bases at J, with 11 bases in the middle. A universal primer site was incorporated via template switching, and the cDNA contained unique molecular identifiers. From the 5' RACE reads, TCRdb called clonotypes with MiXCR, one entry per CDR3 protein. Counted here are 500,000 or so distinct CDR3 sequences, roughly a fifth occurring once; the ten biggest clones make up about 0.99%. The study's findings and limits: Invariant populations such as MAIT and iNKT cells could partly muddle zero-insertion analyses. Sharing of beta out-of-frame sequences by twins showed a weaker excess.

This sample also appeared in a second study, on T cells expressing NK-cell markers.

Input material: CD4+ T cells sorted from blood. The V and J genes are TRBV12-3 or TRBV12-4 and TRBJ1-2, with D possibly matching TRBD1 (6 bases). The sequence came from a young woman in good health. CDR3 coding DNA: TGTGCCAGCAGTGCACGACAGGCCTATGGCTACACCTTC. Translating it yields CASSARQAYGYTF.